This T cell receptor (beta chain) was documented in a study of blood T cell repertoires in COVID-19 (TCRdb year 2020). Some background on the complete study: Samples covering the acute and convalescent phases of COVID-19 were provided by collaborators in the United States, Italy and Spain. The material from the prospective study consisted of cDNA or gDNA derived from T cells, B-cell-depleted T cells, or PBMCs. The dataset comprised deeply sampled blood TCRbeta repertoires from subjects exposed to, actively infected with, or recovered from COVID-19. A freely available public database, intended as a resource for researchers studying the immune response to SARS-CoV-2, is where the repertoires were released. Where available, HLA class I and class II types were obtained from metadata supplied by the sample provider rather than from assay-based typing. A de-identified subject ID, COVID-19 status, age in years and sex were almost always included in the sample metadata. The samples were drawn from the first 160 participants of the ongoing ImmuneRACE study and from some 1,300 subjects provided by 6 global collaborators.

Results and caveats for the whole study, not just this receptor: The amount of clinical and demographic metadata varied by source and participant and was provided uncurated.

The CDR3 has 14 amino acids, counting the end cysteine and phenylalanine. Here the CDR3 DNA is all that survives: 42 bases in frame from base 1. Taken from the germline V gene, the CDR1 and CDR2 loops are SGHRS and YFSETQ. V ends up 4 bases short and J 8 bases short, with an unmatched junction base count of 8. Notes on this clone: This receptor's antigen is unknown. Base qualities are not at hand, and no much larger clone is one base apart.

TCRbeta CDR3 regions were amplified from genomic DNA by means of the immunoSEQ Assay, a bias-controlled multiplex PCR. The paper's processing steps were these. Nucleated cell counts per sample were estimated from amplification of reference gene primers within the assay. To quantify the absolute abundance of each unique TCRbeta CDR3 rearrangement, sequence reads were collapsed and filtered. For each sample, productive Simpson clonality was calculated as the square root of Simpson's diversity index over productive rearrangements. TCRdb took this table from immuneACCESS and kept in-frame rearrangements with V and J called. Such tables lack part of the clones; where checked against another copy, unresolved V genes explain under half of the gap, and the rest is unexplained. V and J calls and clone size are given by that table; D and trimming were obtained from the DNA. This sample lists about 160,000 clones; around 83% were detected once. The top ten clones comprise 0.85% to 1.2% of the sample.

Collaborating institutions collected whole blood in K2EDTA tubes following their own protocols. For TCRbeta analysis, collaborator samples were shipped as frozen whole blood, as isolated PBMCs, or as DNA extracted from either sample type. The origin of this receptor is a middle-aged man with acute or convalescent COVID-19. Recombination connected TRBV5-1 to TRBJ2-1; 8 central bases correspond to TRBD1. The sample taken for sequencing was peripheral blood. The DNA is TGCGCCAGCAGCCTGGACAGGGCAGGACATGAGCAGTTCTTC. This gives the protein CASSLDRAGHEQFF.